This entry concerns a single T cell receptor beta chain. Assignments of participants to cohorts depended upon their own reported clinical history. The data are from a study of blood T cell repertoires in COVID-19. About the study: Sources were T cells, B-cell-depleted T cells, or PBMCs; the material itself was cDNA or gDNA.

Original processing notes: Amplified reference gene primers provided the basis for estimating nucleated cell counts. Clones were sequenced by immunoSEQ multiplex PCR, and TCRdb holds only the in-frame ones, with some missing. V, J and clone size are those of that table, while D and trimming were read from the DNA. This repertoire shows about 170,000 clones, roughly 90% found once; its top ten account for 0.77%. The sequence was obtained from a woman under 30 who had recovered from COVID-19. Specimen: PBMCs or T cells enriched from blood (not recorded which).

This CDR3 is CASSLSVSEHSGNTIYF. In DNA form, the CDR3 reads TGTGCCAGCAGTTTATCGGTGTCGGAGCACTCTGGAAACACCATATATTTT. This chain uses TRBV27 with TRBJ1-3; D is unresolved. CDR3 length equals 17 residues. Deletions cut 0 bases from V and 0 bases from J, with 12 bases between. Germline CDR1 is MNHEY and CDR2 is SMNVEV (reference sequence).